Shown below are 19 T cell receptor beta chains from a single sample sequenced in a study of neurological immune-mediated disorders. One entry per CDR3 protein, called by TCRdb with MiXCR from the 5' RACE reads. The data show under 30,000 distinct CDR3 sequences, roughly 12% seen once. The sequencing sample was made of PBMCs. Every receptor here comes from a woman in her forties with HTLV-1-associated myelopathy (HAM/TSP).

Ten or more counts support this clonotype. The chain has TRBV12-3 or TRBV12-4 and TRBJ2-5, with 9 nucleotides matching TRBD2. V was clipped by 0 bases and J by 5 bases; unmatched bases: 13. The CDR3 runs 18 residues. This chain's CDR3 is CASSLARAGGLRLETQYF. In DNA form, the CDR3 reads TGTGCCAGCAGTTTAGCGCGGGCGGGGGGGCTGAGATTGGAGACCCAGTACTTC.

This clonotype was observed at least ten times. The chain carries TRBV5-1 and TRBJ2-5; no firm D call. V was shortened by 2 bases and J by 3 bases, with 2 bases between the two germline ends. Germline V lookup: CDR1 SGHRS, CDR2 YFSETQ. The CDR3 extends over 11 amino acids. The CDR3 DNA follows: TGCGCCAGCAGCTTAAAAGAGACCCAGTACTTC. Protein: CASSLKETQYF.

With regard to this clonotype: Compared with germline, one end of the junction differs, possibly owing to a read error. This sequence joins TRBV6-5 and TRBJ2-2, with a possible D match to TRBD2 (5 bases). The CDR3 runs 13 residues. CDR1 and CDR2 from the germline V gene are MNHEY and SVGAGI. The CDR3 nucleotides read TGTGCCAGCAGTTATCGGTACACCGGGGAGCTGCTTTTC. Translating it yields CASSYRYTGELLF.

This clonotype was observed at least ten times. A read error may produce the germline difference seen at one junction end. CDR3 region: CSASIDTQYF. The CDR3 nucleotides read TGCAGTGCTAGCATAGATACGCAGTATTTT. The rearrangement uses TRBV20-1 and TRBJ2-3; no clear D. Germline loops: CDR1 DFQATT, CDR2 SNEGSKA (reference sequence). The CDR3 consists of 10 residues.

The rearrangement uses TRBV12-3 or TRBV12-4 and TRBJ2-2, with TRBD2 identical over 8 bases. After removal of 7 bases from V and 4 bases from J, the junction contained 8 bases not matched to a gene. The CDR3 is 15 amino acids. The CDR3 nucleotides are TGTGCCAGCACCAGTTCCGGGGGGGGCACCGGGGAGCTGTTTTTT. This translates into CASTSSGGGTGELFF.

This clonotype was counted ten times or more. The chain employs TRBV5-1 and TRBJ1-3; possibly TRBD1 for D (5 bases). The V end was cut by 4 bases, the J end by 0 bases, with 11 bases between. Germline V lookup: CDR1 SGHRS, CDR2 YFSETQ. The length of the CDR3 is 15 residues. This CDR3 is CASSLDRNSGNTIYF. The CDR3 nucleotides read TGCGCCAGCAGCCTCGACAGAAACTCTGGAAACACCATATATTTT.

This clonotype was recorded at least ten times. The chain is built from TRBV5-1 and TRBJ2-2; no clear D. Per the germline V gene, CDR1 is SGHRS and CDR2 is YFSETQ. This CDR3 has 16 residues. The V gene lost 6 bases and the J gene lost 5 bases, with 20 bases spanning the gap. CDR3 in amino acids: CASTPAGTLRTGELFF. As DNA, the CDR3 is TGCGCCAGCACCCCCGCTGGAACTCTTAGGACCGGGGAGCTGTTTTTT.

In regard to this clonotype: No conserved phenylalanine or tryptophan ends this CDR3, so it is likely a read error. No DNA is shown, since the ends of the CDR3 on it are uncertain; the CDR3 is the one TCRdb lists. The chain is built from TRBV20-1 and TRBJ1-2. The length of the CDR3 is 10 amino acids, counting both ends. Germline V gene lookup returns CDR1 DFQATT and CDR2 SNEGSKA (reference sequence). CDR3 sequence reads: CSARGREGDL.

V and J are TRBV10-3 and TRBJ2-3; perhaps D is TRBD1 or TRBD2 (5 bases each). The V end lost 6 bases, the J end lost 10 bases, and 17 bases lay between the germline ends. The CDR3 extends over 13 amino acids. Germline loops: CDR1 ENHRY, CDR2 SYGVKD. Written as DNA, the CDR3 is TGTGCCATCAGGGGGCCGGGGAAGGAGGCGCAGTATTTT. It codes for CAIRGPGKEAQYF.

This clonotype has ten or more counts. V is TRBV20-1 and J is TRBJ2-3, with a possible D match to TRBD2 (5 bases). CDR1 and CDR2 (germline): DFQATT, SNEGSKA (reference sequence). CDR3 length: 15 residues. Trimming took 5 bases from V and 1 from J, leaving 16 bases between them. CDR3 in DNA: TGCAGTGCTCCTCGACTAAGCGGAGGCACAGATACGCAGTATTTT. It encodes CSAPRLSGGTDTQYF.

This clonotype occurred a few times. The V and J genes are TRBV18 and TRBJ2-7; TRBD2 matches 8 bases. CDR1 is KGHSH, CDR2 LQKENI, per germline. V was clipped by 6 bases and J by 7 bases; unmatched bases: 11. The CDR3 has 14 amino acids. Here the CDR3 DNA reads TGTGCCAGCTCTTCTAGCGGGCCGGCTGGAGAGCAGTACGTC. Translated: CASSSSGPAGEQYV.

This clonotype was recorded at least ten times. CDR3 sequence reads: CSATLQGGGELFF. The CDR3 DNA is TGCAGTGCTACCCTACAGGGTGGCGGGGAGCTGTTTTTT. V gene TRBV20-1 combines with J gene TRBJ2-2; D possibly corresponds to TRBD1 (6 bases). V dropped 4 bases and J dropped 7 bases, with 13 bases sitting between them. Germline V gives CDR1 DFQATT, CDR2 SNEGSKA (reference sequence). The CDR3 length is 13 residues.

This clonotype appeared many times. The chain couples TRBV12-3 or TRBV12-4 to TRBJ1-1, with D possibly being TRBD1 (5 bases). V lost 6 bases and J 3 bases, leaving 14 bases between the germline ends. The CDR3 covers 14 residues. CDR3 nucleotides: TGTGCCAGCAGCCCCTTCGGGGGATACACTGAAGCTTTCTTT. It codes for CASSPFGGYTEAFF.

This clonotype appeared many times. The chain joins TRBV5-1 to TRBJ1-4; D unclear. The CDR3 runs 16 residues. CDR1 is SGHRS and CDR2 is YFSETQ in the germline V gene. V was shortened by 3 bases and J by 5 bases, with 17 bases between the two germline ends. This CDR3 is CASSSDGIRGNEKLFF. CDR3 nucleotide sequence: TGCGCCAGCAGCTCGGACGGGATCCGGGGAAATGAAAAACTGTTTTTT. The full variable domain, with the rest looked up from reference TRBV5-1 and TRBJ1-4, is KAGVTQTPRYLIKTRGQQVTLSCSPISGHRSVSWYQQTPGQGLQFLFEYFSETQRNKGNFPGRFSGRQFSNSRSEMNVSTLELGDSALYLCASSSDGIRGNEKLFFGSGTQLSVL.

Many counts were recorded for this clonotype. J is TRBJ2-5 and V is TRBV7-6, with TRBD1 matching over 8 bases. This CDR3 contains 15 residues. Germline V gene lookup returns CDR1 SGHVS and CDR2 FNYEAQ. J gave up 5 bases and V 10 bases, and 15 bases lay outside the gene matches. This CDR3 reads CAIASQGARGETQYF. The DNA of the CDR3 is TGTGCCATCGCATCTCAGGGGGCGCGTGGGGAGACCCAGTACTTC.

This clonotype was recorded at least ten times. V gene TRBV20-1 combines with J gene TRBJ2-2, with TRBD1 matching over 7 bases. The V gene end was trimmed by 6 bases and the J gene end by 3 bases; junction bases not matched to a gene: 10. Germline CDR1 DFQATT, CDR2 SNEGSKA (reference sequence). The CDR3 spans 15 residues. In DNA, the CDR3 is TGCAGTGCCCAAGCCTTAACAGGGGACACCGGGGAGCTGTTTTTT. Residues: CSAQALTGDTGELFF.

This clonotype was counted ten times or more. The chain joins TRBV12-3 or TRBV12-4 to TRBJ2-3; D not certain. V was trimmed by 1 base and J by 0 bases, leaving 5 bases between them. This CDR3 is 14 amino acids long. CDR3: CASSLGLSTDTQYF. The CDR3 DNA is TGTGCCAGCAGTTTAGGCCTCAGCACAGATACGCAGTATTTT.

This clonotype came up many times. This chain uses TRBV5-1 with TRBJ1-2; unclear D gene. The CDR3 has 15 amino acids. Germline V gene sequence: CDR1 SGHRS, CDR2 YFSETQ. V lost 5 bases and J 5 bases, leaving 19 bases between the germline ends. The CDR3 nucleotides read TGCGCCAGCAGGATCTCTCGGGCAGCAAGTTATGGCTACACCTTC. This translates into CASRISRAASYGYTF.

This clonotype has at least ten counts. The V and J genes are TRBV5-5 and TRBJ2-2; maybe TRBD2 (5 bases). Trimming pared 1 base from V and 10 bases from J, leaving 23 bases between. This CDR3 has 17 residues. Germline CDR1 is SGHKS and CDR2 is YYEKEE (reference sequence). The CDR3, as DNA: TGTGCCAGCAGCTTGAAGAGGGTTCCTTTCTCAATTGAGGAGCTGTTTTTT. Translating it yields CASSLKRVPFSIEELFF. Filled out from reference TRBV5-5 and TRBJ2-2, the complete variable domain reads DAGVTQSPTHLIKTRGQQVTLRCSPISGHKSVSWYQQVLGQGPQFIFQYYEKEERGRGNFPDRFSARQFPNYSSELNVNALLLGDSALYLCASSLKRVPFSIEELFFGEGSRLTVL.